This passage covers 28 T cell receptor beta chains from one sample sequenced in a study of CXCR3-negative and CXCR3-positive naive CD8 T cells. Overall study results and limits: CXCR3-positive naive cells carried more hydrophobic TRB CDR3s than CXCR3-negative ones.

5' RACE that incorporated UMI labels was used to prepare the TRB cDNA libraries. TCRdb reprocessed the 5' RACE reads and reports one entry per CDR3 protein, with no DNA. The repertoire table contains about 50,000 distinct CDR3 sequences. Their antigen targets remain unknown. Sequencing input: naive CXCR3+ CD8+ T cells from blood. Subset here: CD45RO-CCR7+CD27+CD95- naive CD8+ T cells expressing CXCR3 (TNR3+). Every receptor here comes from a human donor in good health. Some clones in this sample may be carry-over from other donors' samples.

The chain carries TRBV7-2 and TRBJ1-1; TCRdb outputs TRBD1, but without DNA this stays unchecked. Germline V gene data show CDR1 as SGHTA and CDR2 as FQGNSA. The CDR3 spans 14 residues. This chain's CDR3 is CASSFSGAGTEAFF.

V usage is TRBV11-2 and J usage is TRBJ2-3; without DNA, the TCRdb call of TRBD1 cannot be checked. The CDR3 totals 15 residues. The germline CDR1 and CDR2 sequences are SGHAT and FQNNGV. CDR3 amino acids: CASTLAGESTDTQYF.

The CDR3 spells CSVEASVSANYGYTF. This chain connects TRBV29-1 to TRBJ1-2. CDR1 and CDR2 from the germline V gene are SQVTM and ANQGSEA. The CDR3 has 15 residues.

The CDR3 reads CAISEVAGGPSGELFF. The genes are TRBV10-3 and TRBJ2-2; checking the TCRdb D call of TRBD2 is not possible without DNA. Germline V lookup: CDR1 ENHRY, CDR2 SYGVKD. This CDR3 has 16 amino acids.

This chain connects TRBV7-2 to TRBJ2-5; the D call of TRBD2 rests on TCRdb alone, since no DNA is present to check it. The germline V gene encodes CDR1 SGHTA and CDR2 FQGNSA. This CDR3 is built from 16 residues. This CDR3 is CASSSALAGGQETQYF.

The chain employs TRBV10-3 and TRBJ1-4; as DNA is missing, the TRBD1 call by TCRdb cannot be tested. There are 13 residues in the CDR3. The germline CDR1 and CDR2 sequences are ENHRY and SYGVKD. The chain's CDR3 is CAIQGPPNEKLFF.

The CDR3 is CASSPEGSDRTLHF. The J gene is TRBJ1-6, the V gene TRBV21-1. TRBV21-1 is marked as a pseudogene. This CDR3 has 14 amino acids.

The chain links TRBV20-1 to TRBJ1-4; TCRdb's D gene call, TRBD1, goes unchecked for lack of DNA. Germline V gene lookup returns CDR1 DFQATT and CDR2 SNEGSKA (reference sequence). This CDR3 is built from 12 residues. CDR3 sequence reads: CSALDRDEKLFF.

The chain links TRBV6-5 to TRBJ2-1; as DNA is missing, the TRBD2 call by TCRdb cannot be tested. The germline CDR1 and CDR2 sequences are MNHEY and SVGAGI. There are 14 residues in the CDR3. CDR3 sequence reads: CASSRTSGDREQFF.

V is TRBV7-9 and J is TRBJ2-7. Germline-derived CDR1 and CDR2 are SEHNR and FQNEAQ (reference sequence). This CDR3 contains 13 residues. The CDR3 is CASSLVGTYEQYF.

The chain combines TRBV18 with TRBJ2-5; the D call of TRBD1 rests on TCRdb alone, since no DNA is present to check it. The CDR3 covers 15 residues. The germline V gene has CDR1 KGHSH and CDR2 LQKENI. CDR3 sequence: CASSLFGTAQETQYF.

This chain joins TRBV23-1 and TRBJ2-4. TRBV23-1 is sorted into the ORF group, with uncertain function. The CDR3 loop spans 16 amino acids. CDR3 region: CASSQSSRLAKNIQYF.

The gene calls are TRBV15 and TRBJ2-3; there is no DNA to check the TCRdb D call of TRBD1. CDR1 LNHNV and CDR2 YYDKDF come from the germline V gene (reference sequence). The CDR3 sequence is 14 residues long. The CDR3 protein is CATSLGQGVDTQYF.

The CDR3: CASSLAGGVETQYF. The rearrangement links TRBV7-2 to TRBJ2-5; TCRdb outputs TRBD1, but without DNA this stays unchecked. This CDR3 region has 14 residues. Germline loops: CDR1 SGHTA, CDR2 FQGNSA.

The chain couples TRBV4-3 to TRBJ2-7. CDR1 is LGHNA, CDR2 YSLEER, per germline. This CDR3 region has 15 residues. CDR3 in amino acids: CASSQESRDSYEQYF.

V usage is TRBV7-9 and J usage is TRBJ2-7; the TCRdb call, TRBD1, lacks DNA for checking. The CDR3 runs 18 residues. Germline CDR1 SEHNR, CDR2 FQNEAQ (reference sequence). This chain's CDR3 is CASSSRLGGSGGVYEQYF.

The chain recombines TRBV6-2 or TRBV6-3 with TRBJ2-1. Germline assignment: CDR1 MNHEY and CDR2 SVGEGT. The CDR3 runs to 12 residues. CDR3 sequence reads: CASEDDLDEQFF.

This chain connects TRBV11-2 to TRBJ1-5; checking the TCRdb D call of TRBD1 is not possible without DNA. Germline CDR1 reads SGHAT; CDR2 reads FQNNGV. This CDR3 is 15 amino acids long. The CDR3 is CASSSPDRGNQPQHF. The full variable domain, completed using reference TRBV11-2 and TRBJ1-5, is EAGVAQSPRYKIIEKRQSVAFWCNPISGHATLYWYQQILGQGPKLLIQFQNNGVVDDSQLPKDRFSAERLKGVDSTLKIQPAKLEDSAVYLCASSSPDRGNQPQHFGDGTRLSIL.

The V and J genes are TRBV7-2 and TRBJ1-1. Germline V gene sequence: CDR1 SGHTA, CDR2 FQGNSA. The CDR3 is made up of 14 amino acids. CDR3 protein: CASSGLMRNTEAFF.

This clonotype is medium-sized (0.01 to 0.1%) by frequency. The rearrangement uses TRBV7-2 and TRBJ2-7; the TCRdb D gene call, TRBD1, has no DNA to confirm it. The CDR3 loop spans 15 amino acids. Germline loops: CDR1 SGHTA, CDR2 FQGNSA. CDR3 loop: CASSLTGALAYEQYF.

The V and J genes are TRBV6-6 and TRBJ2-7; the D call of TRBD1 rests on TCRdb alone, since no DNA is present to check it. CDR3 length: 14 residues. Germline loops: CDR1 MNHNY, CDR2 SVGAGI (reference sequence). CDR3 sequence: CASSYADRPYEQYF.

The chain joins TRBV6-2 or TRBV6-3 to TRBJ2-7. Per germline, CDR1 MNHEY and CDR2 SVGEGT. This CDR3 comprises 14 residues. CDR3 residues: CASSYEPSAYEQYF.

The J gene is TRBJ2-2, the V gene TRBV20-1; there is no DNA to check the TCRdb D call of TRBD2. The CDR3 contains 12 residues. The V gene's germline CDR1 is DFQATT and CDR2 SNEGSKA (reference sequence). The CDR3: CSADSGAGELFF.

The gene calls are TRBV29-1 and TRBJ2-2. The length of the CDR3 is 13 residues. Germline loops: CDR1 SQVTM, CDR2 ANQGSEA. CDR3 sequence: CSVERPNTGELFF.

The CDR3 here is CASSPGPGSKNIQYF. This chain joins TRBV18 and TRBJ2-4; TCRdb indicates TRBD1, and absent DNA this call remains unverified. The germline V gene has CDR1 KGHSH and CDR2 LQKENI. The CDR3 is 15 amino acids.

V gene TRBV7-2 combines with J gene TRBJ1-2; the D call from TCRdb, TRBD1, cannot be confirmed without DNA. CDR3 length: 15 residues. The V gene's germline CDR1 is SGHTA and CDR2 FQGNSA. CDR3 sequence reads: CASSLEGASYYGYTF.

The chain carries TRBV3-1 and TRBJ2-1; TCRdb picks TRBD1, but there is no DNA to check that call. The germline CDR1 and CDR2 sequences are LGHDT and YNNKEL (reference sequence). The CDR3 runs 17 residues. CDR3 sequence reads: CASSQDAAQGGHNEQFF.

The chain carries TRBV4-3 and TRBJ2-1; the D call of TRBD2 rests on TCRdb alone, since no DNA is present to check it. Per the germline V gene, CDR1 is LGHNA and CDR2 is YSLEER. The CDR3 length is 15 residues. The CDR3 loop is CASSRDSGGPGEQFF.